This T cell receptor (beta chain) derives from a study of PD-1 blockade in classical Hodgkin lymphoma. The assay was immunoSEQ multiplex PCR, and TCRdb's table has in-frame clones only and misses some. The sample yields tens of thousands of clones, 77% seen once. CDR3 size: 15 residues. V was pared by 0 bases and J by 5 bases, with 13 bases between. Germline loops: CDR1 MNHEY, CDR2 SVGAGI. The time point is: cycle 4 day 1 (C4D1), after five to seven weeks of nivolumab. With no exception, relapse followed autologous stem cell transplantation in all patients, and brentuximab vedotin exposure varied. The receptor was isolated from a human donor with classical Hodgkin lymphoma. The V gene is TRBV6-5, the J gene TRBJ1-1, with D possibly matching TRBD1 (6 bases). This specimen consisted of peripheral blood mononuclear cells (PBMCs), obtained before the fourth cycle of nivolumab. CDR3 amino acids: CASSYSGTGRTEAFF. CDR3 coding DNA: TGTGCCAGCAGTTACTCGGGTACAGGGAGAACTGAAGCTTTCTTT.